This TCR beta chain comes out of a study of blood T cells in healthy people across ages. This clonotype has ten or more counts. The use of a sample-barcoded 5' primer and a J-beta primer mix characterized a second PCR of 7 to 11 cycles. Each of the cDNA molecules was tagged by a template-switch adaptor with 12 random nucleotides. Every sample gave at least 2.5 million paired-end reads containing CDR3. TCRdb reprocessed the 5' RACE reads via MiXCR and lists one record per CDR3 protein. The top ten hold roughly 10% of the sample, which has 900,000 to 950,000 distinct CDR3 sequences, 25% to 30% seen once. This same sample was also part of a study on T cells of mothers and their children. Per that paper: It was through the M1S primer of the second PCR that sample barcodes and 2-4 random nucleotides were added. Maternal samples each gave over 10 million TCR beta CDR3 reads, and child samples approximately 3 million each.

This sequence was found in a woman between 40 and 50 years old in good health. Sequencing input: blood.

The CDR3 sequence: CASSLGYREETQYF. The CDR3 DNA follows: TGTGCCAGCAGTTTAGGGTACAGGGAAGAGACCCAGTACTTC. The chain uses TRBV28 and TRBJ2-5, with a tentative D call TRBD1 (6 bases). V shed 2 bases and J shed 3 bases, with 10 bases lying between them. CDR1 and CDR2 from the germline V gene are MDHEN and SYDVKM. The CDR3 is made up of 14 amino acids.